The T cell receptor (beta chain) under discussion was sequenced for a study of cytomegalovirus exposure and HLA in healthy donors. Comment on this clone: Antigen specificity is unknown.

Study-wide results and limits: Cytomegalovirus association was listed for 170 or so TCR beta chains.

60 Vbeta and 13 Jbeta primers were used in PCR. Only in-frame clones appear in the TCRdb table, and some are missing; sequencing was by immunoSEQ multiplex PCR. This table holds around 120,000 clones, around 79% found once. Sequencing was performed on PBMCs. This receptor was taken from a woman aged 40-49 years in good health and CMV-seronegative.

The CDR3 loop is CAISGVEGGYNEQFF. CDR3 nucleotide sequence: TGTGCCATCAGTGGTGTCGAAGGGGGTTACAATGAGCAGTTCTTC. The V call is TRBV10-3, the J call TRBJ2-1; the D gene is possibly TRBD1 (6 bases). The germline CDR1 and CDR2 sequences are ENHRY and SYGVKD. Trimming took 4 bases from V and 4 from J, leaving 14 bases between them. This CDR3 has 15 residues.